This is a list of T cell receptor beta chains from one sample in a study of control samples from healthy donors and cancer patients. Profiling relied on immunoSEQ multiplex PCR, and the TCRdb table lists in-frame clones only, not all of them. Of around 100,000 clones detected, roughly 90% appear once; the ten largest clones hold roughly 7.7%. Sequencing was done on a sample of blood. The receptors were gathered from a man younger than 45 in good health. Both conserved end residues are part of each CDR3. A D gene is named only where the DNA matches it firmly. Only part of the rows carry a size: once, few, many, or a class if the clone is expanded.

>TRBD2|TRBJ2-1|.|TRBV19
CASRTSGSNEQFF
TGTGCCAGTAGGACTAGCGGGAGCAATGAGCAGTTCTTC
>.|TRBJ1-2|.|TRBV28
CASSFGSRFYGYTF
TGTGCCAGCAGTTTCGGAAGCAGATTCTATGGCTACACCTTC
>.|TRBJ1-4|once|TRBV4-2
CASSHENNEKLFF
TGTGCCAGCAGCCACGAAAATAATGAAAAACTGTTTTTT
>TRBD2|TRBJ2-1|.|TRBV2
CASRPGLAGGGEQFF
TGTGCCAGCAGGCCGGGACTAGCGGGAGGGGGGGAGCAGTTCTTC
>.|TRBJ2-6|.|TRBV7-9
CASSDPRVSGANVLTF
TGTGCCAGCAGCGATCCTCGGGTATCTGGGGCCAACGTCCTGACTTTC
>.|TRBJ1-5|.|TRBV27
CASSFGRVENQPQHF
TGTGCCAGCAGTTTCGGTAGGGTCGAAAATCAGCCCCAGCATTTT
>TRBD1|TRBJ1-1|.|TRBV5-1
CASSLVQGGTEAFF
TGCGCCAGCAGCTTGGTACAGGGGGGCACTGAAGCTTTCTTT
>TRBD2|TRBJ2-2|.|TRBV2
CASSSSAGEYTGELFF
TGTGCCAGCAGTTCGTCAGCGGGAGAGTACACCGGGGAGCTGTTTTTT
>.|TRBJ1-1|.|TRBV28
CASIPGRMNTEAFF
TGTGCCAGCATCCCCGGAAGAATGAACACTGAAGCTTTCTTT
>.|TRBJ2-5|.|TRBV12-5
CASGSGASARETQYF
TGTGCTAGTGGTTCCGGGGCTAGCGCGAGGGAGACCCAGTACTTC
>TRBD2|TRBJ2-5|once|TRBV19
CASRGLAEQETQYF
TGTGCCAGTAGGGGACTAGCGGAGCAAGAGACCCAGTACTTC
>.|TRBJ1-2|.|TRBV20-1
CSASIVWVDYGYTF
TGCAGTGCTAGTATCGTGTGGGTAGACTATGGCTACACCTTC
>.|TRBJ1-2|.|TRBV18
CASSPGLGGDYGYTF
TGTGCCAGCTCACCAGGTTTGGGCGGTGACTATGGCTACACCTTC
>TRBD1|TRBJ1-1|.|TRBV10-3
CAITRTGRVSDTEAFF
TGTGCCATCACCCGGACAGGGAGGGTTTCCGACACCGAAGCTTTCTTT
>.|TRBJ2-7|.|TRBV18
CASSPSLGGTHEQYF
TGTGCCAGCTCACCGAGTTTAGGAGGAACCCACGAGCAGTACTTC
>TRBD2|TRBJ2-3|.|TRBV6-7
CASSYPLGLAVSTDTQYF
TGTGCCAGCAGTTACCCGCTCGGACTAGCGGTCAGCACAGATACGCAGTATTTT
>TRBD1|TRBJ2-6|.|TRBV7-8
CASSLGQGSSGANVLTF
TGTGCCAGCAGCTTAGGACAGGGGAGCTCTGGGGCCAACGTCCTGACTTTC
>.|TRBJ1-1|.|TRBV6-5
CASSKDINRDEAFF
TGTGCCAGCAGTAAGGACATTAACAGGGATGAAGCTTTCTTT
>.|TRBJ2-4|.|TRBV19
CASSIGLEKNIQYF
TGTGCCAGTAGTATCGGCCTGGAGAAAAACATTCAGTACTTC
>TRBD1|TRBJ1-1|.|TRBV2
CASSDLPGQVRITEAFF
TGTGCCAGCAGTGACCTCCCGGGACAGGTGAGGATCACTGAAGCTTTCTTT
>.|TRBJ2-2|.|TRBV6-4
CASSARDGELFF
TGTGCCAGCAGTGCCCGCGACGGGGAGCTGTTTTTT
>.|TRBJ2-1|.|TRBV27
CASSFGDEQFF
TGTGCCAGCAGTTTCGGAGATGAGCAGTTCTTC
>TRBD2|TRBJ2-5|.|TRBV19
CASSPVTSGSSETQYF
TGTGCCAGTAGTCCGGTGACTAGCGGGAGTTCAGAGACCCAGTACTTC
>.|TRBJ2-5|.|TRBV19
CASSIGASPLQETQYF
TGTGCCAGTAGTATAGGGGCTAGCCCCCTCCAAGAGACCCAGTACTTC